The 5 T cell receptor beta chains below were found in one sample sequenced in a study of control samples from healthy donors and cancer patients (TCRdb year 2020). The library was made by the immunoSEQ multiplex PCR assay. TCRdb re-hosts the immuneACCESS table, in-frame sequences only. Its copies lack some clones; in the studies checked, an unresolved V gene accounts for under half of them, and the cause for the rest is not known. The table for this sample lists approximately 130,000 clones; about 87% of them were counted only once. 2.5% to 3.5% of the sample rests with the top ten. Source material: blood. The receptors come from a man aged 60 to 75 in good health.

The genes are TRBV5-6 and TRBJ2-4; D perhaps matches TRBD1 (6 bases). The V end lost 0 bases, the J end lost 6 bases, and 7 bases lay between the germline ends. Germline V lookup: CDR1 SGHDT, CDR2 YYEEEE. The CDR3 totals 13 residues. In nucleotides, the CDR3 is TGTGCCAGCAGCTTGGGACAGGCAAACATTCAGTACTTC. Amino acids: CASSLGQANIQYF.

The chain couples TRBV9 to TRBJ2-5; 9 positions match TRBD1. Per germline, CDR1 SGDLS and CDR2 YYNGEE. V gave up 4 bases and J gave up 3 bases; unmatched junction bases: 1. There are 13 residues in the CDR3. The CDR3 DNA sequence: TGTGCCAGCAGCTGGACAGGGGAAGAGACCCAGTACTTC. Translation gives CASSWTGEETQYF. The full variable domain, in which reference TRBV9 and TRBJ2-5 provide the parts outside the CDR3, is DSGVTQTPKHLITATGQRVTLRCSPRSGDLSVYWYQQSLDQGLQFLIQYYNGEERAKGNILERFSAQQFPDLHSELNLSSLELGDSALYFCASSWTGEETQYFGPGTRLLVL.

The chain is built from TRBV18 and TRBJ2-1; D ambiguous. CDR3 length equals 14 residues. The germline V gene encodes CDR1 KGHSH and CDR2 LQKENI. Between the trimmed V and J ends, which lost 0 bases and 5 bases, there was a span of 8 bases. CDR3 residues: CASSPPELNNEQFF. The CDR3 DNA follows: TGTGCCAGCTCACCACCCGAGCTAAACAATGAGCAGTTCTTC. The whole variable domain, filled in from reference TRBV18 and TRBJ2-1, reads NAGVMQNPRHLVRRRGQEARLRCSPMKGHSHVYWYRQLPEEGLKFMVYLQKENIIDESGMPKERFSAEFPKEGPSILRIQQVVRGDSAAYFCASSPPELNNEQFFGPGTRLTVL.

V gene TRBV24-1 combines with J gene TRBJ2-3; D is possibly TRBD1 (6 bases). This CDR3 comprises 17 residues. Deletions cut 4 bases from V and 4 bases from J, with 20 bases between. CDR1 KGHDR and CDR2 SFDVKD come from the germline V gene. CDR3 nucleotides: TGTGCCACCAGTGAATACAGGGTCGGGCGTGAATCAGATACGCAGTATTTT. Translated: CATSEYRVGRESDTQYF.

The DNA for the CDR3 is TGTGCCAGCAGTTACAGTATGACCACAGATACGCAGTATTTT. Translation: CASSYSMTTDTQYF. This chain connects TRBV6-2 or TRBV6-3 to TRBJ2-3, with D unclear. CDR3 size: 14 residues. Germline lookup yields CDR1 MNHEY and CDR2 SVGEGT. Trimming removed 2 bases from V and 2 bases from J, with 8 bases in between.